What follows describes a single TCR beta chain. Produced via immunoSEQ multiplex PCR; TCRdb's table is partial and in-frame only. Altogether some 57,000 clones are present, 82% being singletons, with the ten largest covering more than 9%. These data belong to a study of blood T cell repertoires in COVID-19. The trim removed 0 bases at V and 7 bases at J, leaving 14 bases unmatched. The CDR3 length is 16 residues. Germline V lookup: CDR1 SQVTM, CDR2 ANQGSEA. This receptor was obtained from a man aged 80 or over with COVID-19, enrolled during active disease. The sample comprised peripheral blood. This sequence joins TRBV29-1 and TRBJ1-2; 7 nucleotides align to TRBD1. Here the CDR3 reads CSVEDRVGTDRSGYTF. The CDR3 DNA follows: TGCAGCGTTGAAGATCGGGTGGGGACAGATAGGTCTGGCTACACCTTC.